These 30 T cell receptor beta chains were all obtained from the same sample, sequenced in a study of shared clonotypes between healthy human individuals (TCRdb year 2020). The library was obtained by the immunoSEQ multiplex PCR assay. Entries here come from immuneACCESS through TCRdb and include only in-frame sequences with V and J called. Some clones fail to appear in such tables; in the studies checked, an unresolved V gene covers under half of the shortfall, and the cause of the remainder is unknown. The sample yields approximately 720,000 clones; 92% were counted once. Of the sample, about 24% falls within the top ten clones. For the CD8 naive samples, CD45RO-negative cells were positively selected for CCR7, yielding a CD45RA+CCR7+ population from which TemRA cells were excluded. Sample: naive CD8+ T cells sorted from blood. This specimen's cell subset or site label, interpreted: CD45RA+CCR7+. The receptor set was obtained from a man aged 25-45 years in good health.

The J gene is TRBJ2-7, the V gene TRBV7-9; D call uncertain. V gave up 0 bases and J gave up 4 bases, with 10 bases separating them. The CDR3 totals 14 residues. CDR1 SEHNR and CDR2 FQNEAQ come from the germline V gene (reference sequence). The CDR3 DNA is TGTGCCAGCAGCTTAGCGGTCTCCCAATACGAGCAGTACTTC. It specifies CASSLAVSQYEQYF. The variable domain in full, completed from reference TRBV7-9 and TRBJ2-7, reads DTGVSQNPRHKITKRGQNVTFRCDPISEHNRLYWYRQTLGQGPEFLTYFQNEAQLEKSRLLSDRFSAERPKGSFSTLEIQRTEQGDSAMYLCASSLAVSQYEQYFGPGTRLTVT.

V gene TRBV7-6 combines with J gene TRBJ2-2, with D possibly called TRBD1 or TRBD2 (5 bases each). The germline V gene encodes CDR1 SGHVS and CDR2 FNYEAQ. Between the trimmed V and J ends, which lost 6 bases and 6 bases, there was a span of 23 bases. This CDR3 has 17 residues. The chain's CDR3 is CASSLEARFGAAGELFF. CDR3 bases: TGTGCCAGCAGTCTAGAGGCGCGGTTCGGGGCTGCCGGGGAGCTGTTTTTT.

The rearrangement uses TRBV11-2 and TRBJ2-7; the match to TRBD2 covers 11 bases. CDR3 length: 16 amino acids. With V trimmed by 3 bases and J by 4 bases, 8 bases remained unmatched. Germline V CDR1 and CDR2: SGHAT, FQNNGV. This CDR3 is CASSLFSGTSGYEQYF. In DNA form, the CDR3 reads TGTGCCAGCAGCTTGTTCAGCGGGACTAGCGGTTACGAGCAGTACTTC.

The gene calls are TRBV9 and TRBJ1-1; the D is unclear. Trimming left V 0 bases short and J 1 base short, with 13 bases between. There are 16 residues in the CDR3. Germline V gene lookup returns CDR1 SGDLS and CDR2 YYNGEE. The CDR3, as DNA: TGTGCCAGCAGCGTAGCTTTTTACGGTGAGAACACTGAAGCTTTCTTT. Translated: CASSVAFYGENTEAFF.

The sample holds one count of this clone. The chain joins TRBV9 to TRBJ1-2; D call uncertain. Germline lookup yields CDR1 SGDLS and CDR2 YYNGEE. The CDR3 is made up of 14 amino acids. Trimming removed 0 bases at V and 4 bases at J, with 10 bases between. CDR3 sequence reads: CASSVDGFPYGYTF. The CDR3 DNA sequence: TGTGCCAGCAGCGTAGACGGGTTCCCCTATGGCTACACCTTC. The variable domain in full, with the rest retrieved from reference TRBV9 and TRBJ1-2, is DSGVTQTPKHLITATGQRVTLRCSPRSGDLSVYWYQQSLDQGLQFLIQYYNGEERAKGNILERFSAQQFPDLHSELNLSSLELGDSALYFCASSVDGFPYGYTFGSGTRLTVV.

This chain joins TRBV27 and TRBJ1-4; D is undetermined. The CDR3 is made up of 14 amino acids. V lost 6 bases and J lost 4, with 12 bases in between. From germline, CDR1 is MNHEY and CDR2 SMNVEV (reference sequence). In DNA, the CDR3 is TGTGCCAGCAGCCAAAGGAGATATAATGAAAAACTGTTTTTT. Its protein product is CASSQRRYNEKLFF.

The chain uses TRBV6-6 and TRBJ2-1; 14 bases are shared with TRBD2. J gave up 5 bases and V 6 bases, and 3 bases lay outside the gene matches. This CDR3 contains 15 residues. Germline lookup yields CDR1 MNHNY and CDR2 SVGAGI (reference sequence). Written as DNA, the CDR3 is TGTGCCAGCAGCCGACTAGCGGGAGGGGACAATGAGCAGTTCTTC. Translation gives CASSRLAGGDNEQFF.

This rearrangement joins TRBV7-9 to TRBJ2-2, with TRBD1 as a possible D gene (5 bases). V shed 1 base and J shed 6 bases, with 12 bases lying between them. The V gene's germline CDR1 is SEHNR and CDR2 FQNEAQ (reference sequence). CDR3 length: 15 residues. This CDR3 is CASSLDTYRSGELFF. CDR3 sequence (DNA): TGTGCCAGCAGCTTAGATACCTACAGGTCCGGGGAGCTGTTTTTT.

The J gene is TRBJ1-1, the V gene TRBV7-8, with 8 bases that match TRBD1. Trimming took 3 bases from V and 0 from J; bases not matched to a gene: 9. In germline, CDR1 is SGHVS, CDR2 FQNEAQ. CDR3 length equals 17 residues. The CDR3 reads CASSFQQGVVMNTEAFF. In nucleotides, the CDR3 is TGTGCCAGCAGCTTCCAACAGGGGGTGGTTATGAACACTGAAGCTTTCTTT.

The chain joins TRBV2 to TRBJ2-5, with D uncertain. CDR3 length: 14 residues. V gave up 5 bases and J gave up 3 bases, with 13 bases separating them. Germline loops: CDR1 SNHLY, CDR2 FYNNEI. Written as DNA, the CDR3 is TGTGCCAGCAGTTATCTCGGGTCTGAAGAGACCCAGTACTTC. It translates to CASSYLGSEETQYF.

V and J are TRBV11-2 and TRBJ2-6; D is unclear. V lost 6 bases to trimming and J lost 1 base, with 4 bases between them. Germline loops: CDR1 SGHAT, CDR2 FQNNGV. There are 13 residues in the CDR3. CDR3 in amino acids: CASRSSGANVLTF. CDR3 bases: TGTGCCAGCAGATCATCTGGGGCCAACGTCCTGACTTTC.

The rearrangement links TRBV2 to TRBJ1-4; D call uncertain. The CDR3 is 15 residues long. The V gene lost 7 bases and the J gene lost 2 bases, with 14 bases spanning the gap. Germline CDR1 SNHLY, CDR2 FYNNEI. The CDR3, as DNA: TGTGCCAGCAAACCCGGGGAAGTGACTAATGAAAAACTGTTTTTT. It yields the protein CASKPGEVTNEKLFF.

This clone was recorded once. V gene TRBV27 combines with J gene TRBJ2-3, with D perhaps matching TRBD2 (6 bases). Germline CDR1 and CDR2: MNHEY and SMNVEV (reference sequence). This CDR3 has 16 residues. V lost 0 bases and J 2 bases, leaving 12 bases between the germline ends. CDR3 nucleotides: TGTGCCAGCAGTTTATCAGGGTCGGGACTCACAGATACGCAGTATTTT. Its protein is CASSLSGSGLTDTQYF.

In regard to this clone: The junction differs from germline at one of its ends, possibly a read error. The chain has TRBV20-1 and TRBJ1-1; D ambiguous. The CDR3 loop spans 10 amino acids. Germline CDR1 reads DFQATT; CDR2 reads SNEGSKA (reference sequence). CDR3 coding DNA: TGCAGCGCTAAATACACTGAAGCTTTCTTT. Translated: CSAKYTEAFF.

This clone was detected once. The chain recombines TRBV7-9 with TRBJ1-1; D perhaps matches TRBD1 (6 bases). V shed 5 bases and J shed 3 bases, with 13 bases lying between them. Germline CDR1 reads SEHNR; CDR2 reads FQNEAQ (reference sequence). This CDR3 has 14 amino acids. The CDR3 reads CASSHKQGYTEAFF. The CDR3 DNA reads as TGTGCCAGCAGCCATAAACAGGGATACACTGAAGCTTTCTTT. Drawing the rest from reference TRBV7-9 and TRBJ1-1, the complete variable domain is DTGVSQNPRHKITKRGQNVTFRCDPISEHNRLYWYRQTLGQGPEFLTYFQNEAQLEKSRLLSDRFSAERPKGSFSTLEIQRTEQGDSAMYLCASSHKQGYTEAFFGQGTRLTVV.

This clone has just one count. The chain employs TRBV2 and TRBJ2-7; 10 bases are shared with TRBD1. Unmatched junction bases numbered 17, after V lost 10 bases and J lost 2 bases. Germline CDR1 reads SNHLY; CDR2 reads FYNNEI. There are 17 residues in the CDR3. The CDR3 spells CATTRDRGHTNPYEQYF. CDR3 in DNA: TGTGCCACCACTCGGGACAGGGGCCACACTAACCCCTACGAGCAGTACTTC.

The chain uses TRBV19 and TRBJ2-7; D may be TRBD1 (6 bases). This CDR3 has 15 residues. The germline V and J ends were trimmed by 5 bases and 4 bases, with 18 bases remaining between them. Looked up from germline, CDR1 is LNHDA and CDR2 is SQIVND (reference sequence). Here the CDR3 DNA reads TGTGCCAGTAGTTACACCGGGACACAGGGATACGAGCAGTACTTC. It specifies CASSYTGTQGYEQYF.

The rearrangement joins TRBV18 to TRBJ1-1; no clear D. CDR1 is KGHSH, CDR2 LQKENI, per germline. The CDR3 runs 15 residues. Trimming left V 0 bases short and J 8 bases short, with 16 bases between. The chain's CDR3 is CASSPPVITAGEAFF. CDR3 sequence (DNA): TGTGCCAGCTCACCACCAGTTATCACAGCTGGCGAAGCTTTCTTT.

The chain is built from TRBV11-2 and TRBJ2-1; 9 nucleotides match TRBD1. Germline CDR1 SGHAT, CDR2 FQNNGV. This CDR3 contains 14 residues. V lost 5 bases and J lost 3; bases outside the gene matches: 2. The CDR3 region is CASSPGQGYNEQFF. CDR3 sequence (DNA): TGTGCCAGCAGCCCGGGACAGGGCTACAATGAGCAGTTCTTC.

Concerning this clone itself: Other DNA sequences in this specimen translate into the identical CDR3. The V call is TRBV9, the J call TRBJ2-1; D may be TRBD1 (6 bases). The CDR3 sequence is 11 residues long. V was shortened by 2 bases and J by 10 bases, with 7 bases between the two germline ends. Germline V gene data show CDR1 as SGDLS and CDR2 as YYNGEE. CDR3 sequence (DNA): TGTGCCAGCAGCGTGGGGACAGAGCAGTTCTTC. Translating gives CASSVGTEQFF.

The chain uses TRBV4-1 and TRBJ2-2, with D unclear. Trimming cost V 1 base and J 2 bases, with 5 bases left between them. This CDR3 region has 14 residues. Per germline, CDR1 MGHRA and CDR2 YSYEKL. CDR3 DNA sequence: TGCGCCAGCAGCCAAGCTTTTAACACCGGGGAGCTGTTTTTT. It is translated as CASSQAFNTGELFF.

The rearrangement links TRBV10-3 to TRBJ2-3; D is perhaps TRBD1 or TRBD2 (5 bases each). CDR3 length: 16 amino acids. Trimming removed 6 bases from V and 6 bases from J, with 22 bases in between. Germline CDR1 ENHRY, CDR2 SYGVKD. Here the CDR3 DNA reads TGTGCCATCAGCGACCTTACTGGGGGAGTTGGGGATACGCAGTATTTT. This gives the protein CAISDLTGGVGDTQYF.

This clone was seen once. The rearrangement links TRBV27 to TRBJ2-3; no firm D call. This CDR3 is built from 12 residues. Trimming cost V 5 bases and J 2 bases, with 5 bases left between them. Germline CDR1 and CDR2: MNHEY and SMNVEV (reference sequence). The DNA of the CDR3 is TGTGCCAGCAGTGATGCCACAGATACGCAGTATTTT. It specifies CASSDATDTQYF.

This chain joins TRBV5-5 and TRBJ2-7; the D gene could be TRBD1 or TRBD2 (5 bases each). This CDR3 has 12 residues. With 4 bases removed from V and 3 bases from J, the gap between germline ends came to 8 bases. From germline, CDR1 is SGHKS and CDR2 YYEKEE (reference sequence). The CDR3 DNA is TGTGCCAGCAGCAGGGACCACTACGAGCAGTACTTC. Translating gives CASSRDHYEQYF.

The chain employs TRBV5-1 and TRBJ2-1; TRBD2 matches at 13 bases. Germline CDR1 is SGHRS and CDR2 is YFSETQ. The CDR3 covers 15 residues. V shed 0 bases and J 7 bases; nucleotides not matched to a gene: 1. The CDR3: CASSLETSGRNEQFF. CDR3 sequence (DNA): TGCGCCAGCAGCTTGGAGACTAGCGGGAGGAATGAGCAGTTCTTC.

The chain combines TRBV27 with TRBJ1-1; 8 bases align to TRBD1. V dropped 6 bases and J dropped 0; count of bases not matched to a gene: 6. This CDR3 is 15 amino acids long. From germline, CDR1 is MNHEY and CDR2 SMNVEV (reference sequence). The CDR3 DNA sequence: TGTGCCAGCAGGGACAGGACAGGGTTGAACACTGAAGCTTTCTTT. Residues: CASRDRTGLNTEAFF.

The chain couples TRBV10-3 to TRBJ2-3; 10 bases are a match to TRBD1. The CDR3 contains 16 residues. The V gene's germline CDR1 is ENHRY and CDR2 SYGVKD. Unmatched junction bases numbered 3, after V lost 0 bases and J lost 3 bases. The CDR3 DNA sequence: TGTGCCATCAGTGAGTCGGACAGGGGGTGGACAGATACGCAGTATTTT. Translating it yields CAISESDRGWTDTQYF.

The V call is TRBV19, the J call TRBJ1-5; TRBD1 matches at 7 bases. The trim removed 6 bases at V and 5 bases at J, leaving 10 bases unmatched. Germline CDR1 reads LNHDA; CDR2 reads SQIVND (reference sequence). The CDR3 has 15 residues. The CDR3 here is CASSPTGELYQPQHF. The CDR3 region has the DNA TGTGCCAGTAGCCCCACAGGGGAACTTTATCAGCCCCAGCATTTT. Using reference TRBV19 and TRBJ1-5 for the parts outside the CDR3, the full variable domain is DGGITQSPKYLFRKEGQNVTLSCEQNLNHDAMYWYRQDPGQGLRLIYYSQIVNDFQKGDIAEGYSVSREKKESFPLTVTSAQKNPTAFYLCASSPTGELYQPQHFGDGTRLSIL.

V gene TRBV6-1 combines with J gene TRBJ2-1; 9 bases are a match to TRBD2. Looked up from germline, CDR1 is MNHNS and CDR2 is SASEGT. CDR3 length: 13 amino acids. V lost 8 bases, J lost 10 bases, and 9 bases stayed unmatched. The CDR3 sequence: CASQLAGDREQFF. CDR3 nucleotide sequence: TGTGCCAGCCAATTAGCGGGAGATCGGGAGCAGTTCTTC.

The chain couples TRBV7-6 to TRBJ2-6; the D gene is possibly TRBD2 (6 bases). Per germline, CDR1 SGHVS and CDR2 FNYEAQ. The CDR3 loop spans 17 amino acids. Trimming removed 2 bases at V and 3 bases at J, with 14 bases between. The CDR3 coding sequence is TGTGCCAGCAGCTTATACGCGGGAACTTTTGGGGCCAACGTCCTGACTTTC. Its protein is CASSLYAGTFGANVLTF.